These 8 T cell receptor beta chains share one sample of origin, sequenced in a study of TIL therapy for anti-PD-1-resistant metastatic lung cancer. Time point here: pre-treatment sample, taken before nivolumab and TIL therapy. The tumor samples were excised metastases, mostly pleural nodules or supraclavicular lymph nodes. The libraries were made with immunoSEQ v3. Profiled with immunoSEQ multiplex PCR; TCRdb holds only in-frame clones, not every one. The sample lists 50,000 or so clones; less than 75% were seen once. Sample: tumor tissue, taken at baseline. The source of these receptors is a person aged 25-85 years with non-small cell lung cancer.

This chain links TRBV5-1 with TRBJ2-1, with 13 positions matching TRBD2. The CDR3 contains 15 residues. V trimming: 4 bases; J trimming: 6 bases; junction bases outside the gene matches: 4. Germline assignment: CDR1 SGHRS and CDR2 YFSETQ. CDR3 coding DNA: TGCGCCAGCAGCCCTAGGACTAGCGGGAGCAATGAGCAGTTCTTC. Amino acid sequence: CASSPRTSGSNEQFF.

The chain uses TRBV7-2 and TRBJ2-2, with TRBD2 matching over 16 bases. The CDR3 extends over 18 amino acids. After removal of 5 bases from V and 5 bases from J, the junction contained 8 bases not matched to a gene. Germline assignment: CDR1 SGHTA and CDR2 FQGNSA. In DNA form, the CDR3 reads TGTGCCAGCAGCGCGGGACTAGCGGGAGGGAGAAAAACCGGGGAGCTGTTTTTT. Translation gives CASSAGLAGGRKTGELFF.

The chain has TRBV21-1 and TRBJ1-1; the table calls TRBD1, which could not be checked here. TRBV21-1 is reported as a pseudogene. The CDR3 length is 18 residues. The CDR3 reads CASSKACGPDRANTEAFF. DNA of the CDR3: TGTGCCAGCAGCAAAGCTTGCGGTCCCGACAGAGCGAACACTGAAGCTTTCTTT.

This clone was observed a few times. The genes are TRBV10-3 and TRBJ1-2, with 8 bases matching TRBD1. The length of the CDR3 is 14 residues. Germline values: CDR1 ENHRY, CDR2 SYGVKD. With V trimmed by 6 bases and J by 7 bases, 10 bases remained unmatched. The CDR3 DNA reads as TGTGCCATCAGCCGACAGGGGCGCGACTTTGGCTACACCTTC. Translated, it gives CAISRQGRDFGYTF.

The rearrangement joins TRBV15 to TRBJ2-7; D unresolved. Germline V gene lookup returns CDR1 LNHNV and CDR2 YYDKDF (reference sequence). This CDR3 has 15 residues. V was shortened by 1 base and J by 3 bases, with 13 bases between the two germline ends. In DNA, the CDR3 is TGTGCCACCAGCAGAGGGCCGTCATTTTACTACGAGCAGTACTTC. Its translation: CATSRGPSFYYEQYF.

In nucleotides, the CDR3 is TGCGCCAGCAGCTTGGATGGTGGGACACAATCCCGCTACACCTTC. It is translated as CASSLDGGTQSRYTF. V usage is TRBV5-1 and J usage is TRBJ1-2, with D maybe TRBD1 (6 bases). Trimming left V 0 bases short and J 9 bases short, with 18 bases between. Per germline, CDR1 SGHRS and CDR2 YFSETQ. This CDR3 contains 15 residues.

This chain uses TRBV27 with TRBJ2-7; 11 bases agree with TRBD2. Trimming took 3 bases from V and 1 from J; bases not matched to a gene: 8. The V gene's germline CDR1 is MNHEY and CDR2 SMNVEV (reference sequence). This CDR3 comprises 17 residues. CDR3 DNA: TGTGCCAGCAGTTTCTTGCTAGCGGGAGGTGTTTCCTACGAGCAGTACTTC. Encoded protein: CASSFLLAGGVSYEQYF.

V usage is TRBV19 and J usage is TRBJ1-2; maybe TRBD1 (5 bases). The CDR3 totals 16 residues. The ends were cut back, 1 base at V and 8 bases at J, with 20 bases in the middle. CDR1 and CDR2 (germline): LNHDA, SQIVND (reference sequence). Written as DNA, the CDR3 is TGTGCCAGTAGTATAGGGGCCGCGCGGGGGAATTCAGGCTACACCTTC. Protein: CASSIGAARGNSGYTF.